The clone carrying this T cell receptor (beta chain) was counted a single time. The antigen remains undetermined. This sample was included in a study of OX40 agonist ivuxolimab in advanced cancers. General study results and limits: CD4+ and CD8+ T cells in blood underwent clonal expansion by week 6 at 0.1 to 3.0 mg/kg.

Repertoires were generated with immunoSEQ multiplex PCR, while TCRdb's copy carries only in-frame clones and drops some. The sample yields some 74,000 clones, about 88% seen once. Collection of blood occurred at baseline, at cycle 4 day 1, and at cycle 7 day 1. Material: CD4+ or CD8+ T cells sorted from blood, obtained in a trial of the OX40 agonist ivuxolimab. The clonotype was recovered from an adult with an advanced solid tumor such as melanoma, head and neck, liver or kidney cancer.

The CDR3 sequence: CATSLYQGESLHF. CDR3 coding DNA: TGTGCCACCAGCCTGTACCAGGGGGAGTCCCTCCACTTT. V usage is TRBV15 and J usage is TRBJ1-6; 7 bases are shared with TRBD1. V lost 5 bases, J lost 14 bases, and 9 bases stayed unmatched. Looked up from germline, CDR1 is LNHNV and CDR2 is YYDKDF (reference sequence). The CDR3 has 13 residues.